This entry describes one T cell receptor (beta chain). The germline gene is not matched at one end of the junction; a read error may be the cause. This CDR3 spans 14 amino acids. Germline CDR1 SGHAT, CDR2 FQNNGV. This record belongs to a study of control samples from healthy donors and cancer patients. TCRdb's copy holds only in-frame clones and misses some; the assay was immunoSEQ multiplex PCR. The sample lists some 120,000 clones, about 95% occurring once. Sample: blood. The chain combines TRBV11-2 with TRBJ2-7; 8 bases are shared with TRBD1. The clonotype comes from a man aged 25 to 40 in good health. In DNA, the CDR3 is TGTGCCAGCAGCCCATCCAGGGGGCTTACTAGTTCGCCCTTC. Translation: CASSPSRGLTSSPF.